This T cell receptor (beta chain) was documented in a study of tumor-infiltrating lymphocytes in primary liver carcinoma. Study observations and caveats: Tumors carried a top-250-clone fraction significantly exceeding that of blood (p = 0.039). Compared with tumor region pairs, tumor-adjacent and tumor-blood pairs overlapped less.

V dropped 3 bases and J dropped 8 bases, with 11 bases sitting between them. Germline CDR1 and CDR2: SGHVS and FNYEAQ. The CDR3 extends over 13 amino acids. As for this clonotype: Its matching antigen is unknown.

The source of the blood RNA was unsorted whole blood, and germline DNA was extracted as well. Patients were treatment-naive with chronic HBV infection. A four-milliliter peripheral blood sample was collected before surgery. A constant-region primer served to make TCR beta cDNA from about 0.45 ug total RNA. ARM-PCR, slightly modified, supplied the TCR beta libraries through three nested multiplex PCR rounds. Amplification in the first two PCR rounds was performed using TRBV1-TRBV30 forward primers and a C-beta reverse primer for approximately 10 cycles each. From the multiplex PCR reads, TCRdb called clonotypes with MiXCR, one entry per CDR3 protein. The data show 180,000 or so distinct CDR3 sequences, about 60% seen once.

The sequenced sample was peripheral blood. This chain connects TRBV7-6 to TRBJ2-1; possibly TRBD1 for D (6 bases). The receptor was isolated from a man between 40 and 49 years old with primary liver carcinoma and hepatitis B virus infection. The CDR3 spells CASSLAQGDEQFF. The CDR3 DNA reads as TGTGCCAGCAGCTTGGCACAGGGCGATGAGCAGTTCTTC.